The present TCR beta chain was sequenced within a study of metastatic and nonmetastatic thyroid tumors. The CDR3 sequence is 13 residues long. The germline V gene has CDR1 MNHEY and CDR2 SVGAGI. V was pared by 6 bases and J by 4 bases, with 3 bases of the junction left unmatched. Every patient was untreated before thyroid surgery. TCRdb reprocessed the PCR reads via MiXCR. This table holds about 38,000 clones, 25% to 30% found once. The rearrangement uses TRBV6-5 and TRBJ2-7; 10 positions match TRBD2. Sequenced material: blood. This TCR came from a male donor with papillary thyroid cancer or a benign thyroid nodule (not recorded which). Some clones in this sample may be carry-over from other donors' samples. The CDR3 nucleotides read TGTGCCAGCAGACTAGCGGGGCTTTACGAGCAGTACTTC. Amino acid sequence: CASRLAGLYEQYF.